This T cell receptor (beta chain) came from a study of shared clonotypes between healthy human individuals. Study information: Each donor's CD8 memory used one plate, CD8 naive two, each CD4 subset three.

The CDR3 sequence is 15 residues long. This clone was counted once. As yet, its antigen is unknown. Study outcomes and limitations: There were few donors, and this limited the genetic and exposure-history diversity represented. Against clonotypes common to all four donors, non-shared ones had lower generation probabilities. The sharing of 4% to 5.5% of naive CD4 clonotypes was seen across a handful of donors.

Generated by immunoSEQ multiplex PCR, the TCRdb table keeps only in-frame clones and is missing some. In the table there are about 2 million clones, roughly 94% of which are singletons. Only CD45RO-negative cells positively selected for CCR7 counted as naive CD8 cells, so terminally differentiated effector memory CD45RA+ cells were excluded. This TCR came from a man aged 18 to 29 in good health. The genes are TRBV21-1 and TRBJ1-2; the table's D gene call, TRBD1, was not cross checked with the DNA. TRBV21-1 is reported as a pseudogene. Sequenced input: naive CD8+ T cells sorted from blood. Written as DNA, the CDR3 is TGTGCCAGCAGCAATGGGGACAGGTTAAGGTATGGCTACACCTTC. As protein: CASSNGDRLRYGYTF.